The present entry profiles one T cell receptor (beta chain) with its context. Its target is not known. CDR3 size: 16 residues. V gave up 4 bases and J gave up 3 bases; unmatched junction bases: 8. Germline V lookup: CDR1 SQVTM, CDR2 ANQGSEA. This specimen belongs to a study of cytomegalovirus exposure and HLA in healthy donors. Points from the study as a whole: Common viral pathogens seemed, in a later analysis, to connect with several of the most significant clusters.

The PCR was carried out with 60 Vbeta primers and 13 Jbeta primers. Repertoires were generated with immunoSEQ multiplex PCR, while TCRdb's copy carries only in-frame clones and drops some. The table for this sample gives roughly 60,000 clones. The V call is TRBV29-1, the J call TRBJ2-7, with 14 bases that match TRBD2. The sequence was obtained from a woman under 30 in good health and CMV-seronegative. The sample consisted of PBMCs. The CDR3 nucleotides are TGCAGCGTTGCGGGACTAGCGGGAGTTGGGGGCTACGAGCAGTACTTC. Translation: CSVAGLAGVGGYEQYF.